This TCR beta chain stems from a study of shared clonotypes between healthy human individuals (dated by TCRdb to 2019 to 2021). About the investigation overall: Two women and three men aged 18 to 49 years were included in the cohort. Libraries were prepared and TCR repertoires were sequenced by different laboratories using diverse techniques, in order to increase sequencing depth and limit assay-specific biases. Per donor, three plates each were used for CD4 naive and CD4 memory, two for CD8 naive, and one for CD8 memory. Between about 0.85 and 9.5 billion PBMCs per donor were obtained by leukapheresis. The study deeply sequenced blood TCR repertoires of roughly five healthy adults to estimate repertoire size and the extent of clonotype sharing between individuals. Study-wide findings and limitations: Because the study included a small number of donors, the genetic and exposure-history diversity represented was limited. Pairwise subsampling led to the expectation that sequencing depth would affect the degree of clonotype sharing among donors. Compared with non-shared clonotypes, the clonotypes found in all four sorted-subset donors had higher generation probabilities. Roughly 5% of naive CD4, more than 3% of naive CD8, 2.3% of memory CD4, and approximately 0.39% of memory CD8 clonotypes were shared across a few donors. Only blood was sampled, and tissue TCR repertoires likely differ from those in blood. Even with the large sequencing depth, rarefaction of the sorted-subset datasets indicated that sequencing was incomplete. Naive subsets generally had larger estimated clonotype richness than memory subsets.

CD8 naive samples consisted of CD45RO-negative cells that were positively selected for CCR7, yielding a CD45RA+CCR7+ population without TemRA cells. Donors were healthy HIV-negative adults with no recently reported acute infections or vaccinations. Every donor was a Caucasian adult residing in Nashville, Tennessee, USA. After blood collection by leukapheresis, PBMCs were isolated using Ficoll-Histopaque density gradient centrifugation and then cryopreserved in the vapor phase of liquid nitrogen. Analytical flow cytometry was used to check the purity and quantity of every magnetically sorted T cell population. Genomic DNA was isolated from each sorted fraction and quantified by UV absorbance on a Nanodrop 2000c. Notes on this clone: Its antigen remains unidentified. The input lacks base qualities; no much larger clone sits a single base away.

Using the deep immunoSEQ assay, TCR CDR3 regions were amplified from genomic DNA by multiplex PCR. Extracted genomic DNA from each cell subset was distributed evenly across all wells of several immunoSEQ 96-well plates, and each plate was treated as a replicate. For sorted subsets, approximately 210 ng of genomic DNA, equivalent to some 30,000 T cell genomes, went into each replicate PCR. Purified libraries were quantified with a Qubit 3.0 fluorometer, sized on a Bioanalyzer 2100, and re-quantified with the KAPA Library Quantification kit. Each immunoSEQ 96-well plate was sequenced on its own single-read 150-cycle Illumina NextSeq 550 flow cell. The paper's data handling went like this. The immunoSEQ output contained only junctional sequences without quality scores, so filtering could not match that applied to full-length reads. To assign V/J genes and CDR3, sequences were annotated using PyIR, a Python wrapper for IgBLAST v1.9, with IMGT germline references. Any read was removed if the V/J assignment was weak (E-value above 1e-6), the CDR3 was missing, or the read contained stop codons, out-of-frame junctions, or ambiguous translated residues. V3J clonotypes were defined as sequences sharing the same inferred V gene, J gene, and CDR3 amino acid sequence. Percentage overlap between repertoires was computed as shared unique clonotypes divided by the size of the smaller repertoire. Repertoire richness was assessed with RTK rarefaction, the Chao1 estimator, and Recon v2.1 estimates of unobserved clonotypes. OLGA was used to compute generation probabilities for all TCRbeta clonotypes that the gDNA method yielded from a handful of donors. TCRdb obtained this table from immuneACCESS and retained in-frame rearrangements with V and J assigned. These tables miss some clones; where compared with another copy, unresolved V genes account for less than half of the shortfall, and the remainder is unexplained. That table gives V, J and clone size, and the DNA gave D and trimming. The sample table lists about 2 million clones, less than 95% of them with a count of one. The top ten constitute 1% to 1.3% of the sample.

The source of this sequence is a young man in good health. The material sequenced was naive CD8+ T cells sorted from blood. Reading the label with the study, this specimen's cell subset or site is: CD45RA+CCR7+.

The CDR3 region reads CASSQEGYAGEMNTEAFF. The DNA sequence reads TGCGCCAGCAGCCAAGAGGGATATGCGGGGGAAATGAACACTGAAGCTTTCTTT. This sequence uses TRBV4-1 and TRBJ1-1, with TRBD1 perhaps the D gene, on 5 matching bases. From its cysteine to its phenylalanine, the CDR3 spans 18 amino acids. The sequence is cut down to CDR3 DNA, 54 bases in frame from base 1. V is cut by 0 bases and J by 0 bases, and the space between the germline ends is 17 bases. CDR1 and CDR2 were assigned from the germline V gene as MGHRA and YSYEKL.